This TCR beta chain emerged from a study of spatial heterogeneity in lung cancer. TCRdb re-called the 5' RACE reads through MiXCR, storing one row per CDR3 protein. The repertoire holds about 7,200 distinct CDR3 sequences, with 15% to 20% as singletons. Trimming stripped 6 bases from V and 5 bases from J, with 19 bases between. The germline gives CDR1 ENHRY, CDR2 SYGVKD. This CDR3 is 15 amino acids long. As concerns this clonotype: Its specificity is unknown.

Time point of the sample: sample taken at primary tumor resection. Findings of the study overall: Counts that tracked tumor mutation counts were those of expanded intratumoral alpha and beta TCRs.

V gene TRBV10-3 combines with J gene TRBJ1-1; possibly TRBD1 for D (5 bases). The input for sequencing was lung tumor tissue, taken at surgery. This clonotype was sampled from a female donor with early-stage non-small cell lung cancer. In DNA form, the CDR3 reads TGTGCCATCAGCGATCCGACAACCGGGGGAACTGAAGCTTTCTTT. This gives the protein CAISDPTTGGTEAFF.